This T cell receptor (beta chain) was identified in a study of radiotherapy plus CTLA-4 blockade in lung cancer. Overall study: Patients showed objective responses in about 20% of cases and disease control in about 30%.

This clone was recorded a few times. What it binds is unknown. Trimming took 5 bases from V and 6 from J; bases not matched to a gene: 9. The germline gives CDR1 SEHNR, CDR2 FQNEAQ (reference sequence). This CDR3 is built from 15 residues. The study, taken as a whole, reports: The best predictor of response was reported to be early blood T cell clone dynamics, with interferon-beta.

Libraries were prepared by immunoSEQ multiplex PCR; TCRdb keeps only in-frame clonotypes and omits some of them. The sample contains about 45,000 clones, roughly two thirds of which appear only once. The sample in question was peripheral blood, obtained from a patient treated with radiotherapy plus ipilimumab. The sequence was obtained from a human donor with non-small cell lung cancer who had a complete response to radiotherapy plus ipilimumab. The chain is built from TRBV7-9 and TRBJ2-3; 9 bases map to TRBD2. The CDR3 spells CASSTQAGGRDTQYF. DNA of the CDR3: TGTGCCAGCAGCACCCAAGCGGGAGGTAGGGATACGCAGTATTTT. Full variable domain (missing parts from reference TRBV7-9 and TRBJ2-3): DTGVSQNPRHKITKRGQNVTFRCDPISEHNRLYWYRQTLGQGPEFLTYFQNEAQLEKSRLLSDRFSAERPKGSFSTLEIQRTEQGDSAMYLCASSTQAGGRDTQYFGPGTRLTVL.